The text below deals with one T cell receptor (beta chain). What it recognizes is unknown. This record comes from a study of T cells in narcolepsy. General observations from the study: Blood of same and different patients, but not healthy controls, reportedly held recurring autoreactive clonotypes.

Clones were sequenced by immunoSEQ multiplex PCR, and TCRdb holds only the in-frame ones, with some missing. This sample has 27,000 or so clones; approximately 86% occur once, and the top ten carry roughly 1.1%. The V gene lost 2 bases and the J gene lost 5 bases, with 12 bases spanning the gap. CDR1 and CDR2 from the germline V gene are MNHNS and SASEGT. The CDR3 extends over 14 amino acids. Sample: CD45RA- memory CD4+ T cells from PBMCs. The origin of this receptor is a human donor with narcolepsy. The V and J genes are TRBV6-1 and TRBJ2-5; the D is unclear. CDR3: CASSEHELSETQYF. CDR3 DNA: TGTGCCAGCAGTGAACATGAGCTCTCGGAGACCCAGTACTTC.